The 20 T cell receptor beta chains given below trace back to one sample, sequenced in a study of cytomegalovirus exposure and HLA in healthy donors. A multiplex PCR was run with 60 Vbeta primers and 13 Jbeta primers. Method: immunoSEQ multiplex PCR; TCRdb's copy keeps in-frame clones and lacks some. Of about 140,000 clones listed, over 60% are singletons. Specimen: PBMCs. Receptors originate from a woman aged 45 to 65 in good health and CMV-seronegative.

The chain uses TRBV25-1 and TRBJ2-7, with TRBD2 matching over 7 bases. Germline V lookup: CDR1 MGHDK, CDR2 SYGVNS. V dropped 8 bases and J dropped 3; count of bases not matched to a gene: 7. The CDR3 has 13 residues. The CDR3, as DNA: TGTGCCAGCGCCCGGGACTACCGCTACGAGCAGTACTTC. Encoded protein: CASARDYRYEQYF.

V is TRBV1 and J is TRBJ2-3; TRBD2, the table's D call, was not compared with the DNA. TRBV1 is noted as a pseudogene. The CDR3 spans 18 residues. The CDR3 nucleotides are TGCACCAGCAGCCAAGGGGGGGGGCAGGGGCCGACCACAGATACGCAGTATTTT. This codes for CTSSQGGGQGPTTDTQYF.

This chain uses TRBV28 with TRBJ1-3; D is perhaps TRBD1 (5 bases). V dropped 1 base and J dropped 2 bases, with 6 bases sitting between them. Per germline, CDR1 MDHEN and CDR2 SYDVKM. The CDR3 covers 14 residues. CDR3 DNA: TGTGCCAGCAGTTTATTAGGGGCTGGAAACACCATATATTTT. Amino acids: CASSLLGAGNTIYF.

This clone was detected only a few times. This chain links TRBV6-5 with TRBJ2-7, with unresolved D. The CDR3 length is 15 residues. The V gene's germline CDR1 is MNHEY and CDR2 SVGAGI. V lost 0 bases and J 0 bases, leaving 9 bases between the germline ends. This CDR3 is CASSYSGQSSYEQYF. The CDR3 DNA reads TGTGCCAGCAGTTACTCTGGGCAGAGCTCCTACGAGCAGTACTTC.

The chain combines TRBV11-2 with TRBJ1-1; the D is unclear. Trimming cost V 3 bases and J 0 bases, with 8 bases left between them. Germline CDR1 SGHAT, CDR2 FQNNGV. The CDR3 contains 14 residues. The chain's CDR3 is CASSFALMNTEAFF. Here the CDR3 DNA reads TGTGCCAGCAGCTTCGCACTTATGAACACTGAAGCTTTCTTT.

The chain joins TRBV5-1 to TRBJ2-1, with D tentatively TRBD2 (6 bases). Germline V gene sequence: CDR1 SGHRS, CDR2 YFSETQ. Trimming removed 4 bases at V and 0 bases at J, with 14 bases between. This CDR3 is 16 amino acids long. The CDR3 DNA reads TGCGCCAGCAGCGGAACGGGGGACCTCTCCTACAATGAGCAGTTCTTC. Translating gives CASSGTGDLSYNEQFF.

The chain is built from TRBV9 and TRBJ1-1, with TRBD1 matching over 11 bases. J was trimmed by 6 bases and V by 3 bases; bases with no gene match: 7. The CDR3 totals 15 residues. Germline CDR1 and CDR2: SGDLS and YYNGEE. The CDR3 is CASSAGQGASPEAFF. CDR3 DNA: TGTGCCAGCAGCGCCGGACAGGGGGCATCTCCTGAAGCTTTCTTT.

J is TRBJ1-1 and V is TRBV2; D gene ambiguous. This CDR3 contains 14 residues. The germline V gene has CDR1 SNHLY and CDR2 FYNNEI. V lost 3 bases and J lost 3, with 11 bases in between. CDR3 nucleotide sequence: TGTGCCAGCAGTGATCGGAGGTTGGACACTGAAGCTTTCTTT. Residues: CASSDRRLDTEAFF.

The rearrangement joins TRBV7-9 to TRBJ2-2, with no clear D. V lost 2 bases and J lost 1, with 11 bases in between. Germline values: CDR1 SEHNR, CDR2 FQNEAQ (reference sequence). This CDR3 is 16 amino acids long. CDR3 protein: CASSLQPLGNTGELFF. DNA for the CDR3: TGTGCCAGCAGCTTACAACCCCTCGGGAACACCGGGGAGCTGTTTTTT.

J is TRBJ2-3 and V is TRBV10-3; TRBD2 matches at 11 bases. V lost 0 bases and J lost 5; bases outside the gene matches: 10. The germline V gene encodes CDR1 ENHRY and CDR2 SYGVKD. This CDR3 contains 18 residues. Here the CDR3 DNA reads TGTGCCATCAGTGAGTCGCTGTCTAGCGGGGGGAGGAGAGATACGCAGTATTTT. Its protein product is CAISESLSSGGRRDTQYF.

A single count supports this clone. The genes are TRBV5-1 and TRBJ2-5; D gene ambiguous. V was shortened by 4 bases and J by 1 base, with 14 bases between the two germline ends. The CDR3 has 15 residues. The V gene's germline CDR1 is SGHRS and CDR2 YFSETQ. The CDR3 is CASSPPQLTQETQYF. For the CDR3, the DNA is TGCGCCAGCAGCCCCCCACAGTTGACCCAAGAGACCCAGTACTTC.

V usage is TRBV5-1 and J usage is TRBJ2-3; D is ambiguous. The CDR3 totals 14 residues. Germline lookup yields CDR1 SGHRS and CDR2 YFSETQ. Trimming cost V 7 bases and J 4 bases, with 16 bases left between them. The CDR3 nucleotides are TGCGCCAGCGCGTCAGACTGGTTTGCAGATACGCAGTATTTT. It specifies CASASDWFADTQYF. The full variable domain, in which reference TRBV5-1 and TRBJ2-3 provide the parts outside the CDR3, is KAGVTQTPRYLIKTRGQQVTLSCSPISGHRSVSWYQQTPGQGLQFLFEYFSETQRNKGNFPGRFSGRQFSNSRSEMNVSTLELGDSALYLCASASDWFADTQYFGPGTRLTVL.

CDR3 sequence: CASSVDLGQYNSPLHF. The CDR3 DNA sequence: TGTGCCAGCAGCGTAGACCTCGGACAGTATAATTCACCCCTCCACTTT. The chain uses TRBV9 and TRBJ1-6; a weak D match, TRBD1 (6 bases). CDR1 and CDR2 from the germline V gene are SGDLS and YYNGEE. The CDR3 length is 16 residues. Deletions cut 0 bases from V and 4 bases from J, with 11 bases between. The full variable domain, completed using reference TRBV9 and TRBJ1-6, is DSGVTQTPKHLITATGQRVTLRCSPRSGDLSVYWYQQSLDQGLQFLIQYYNGEERAKGNILERFSAQQFPDLHSELNLSSLELGDSALYFCASSVDLGQYNSPLHFGNGTRLTVT.

This clone has a handful of counts. V usage is TRBV5-4 and J usage is TRBJ1-1, with D possibly matching TRBD1 (5 bases). The CDR3 contains 15 residues. With 4 bases removed from V and 7 bases from J, the gap between germline ends came to 20 bases. Germline loops: CDR1 SGHNT, CDR2 YYREEE (reference sequence). The CDR3 region is CASSQGLGPQDEAFF. The CDR3 DNA is TGTGCCAGCAGCCAGGGCCTAGGGCCGCAGGATGAAGCTTTCTTT.

J is TRBJ2-7 and V is TRBV28; 9 bases are a match to TRBD1. CDR3 length equals 14 residues. V was clipped by 5 bases and J by 2 bases; unmatched bases: 4. Per germline, CDR1 MDHEN and CDR2 SYDVKM. CDR3 protein: CASSPTGGAYEQYF. CDR3 nucleotide sequence: TGTGCCAGCAGTCCGACAGGGGGGGCCTACGAGCAGTACTTC.

This chain's CDR3 is CASSAYTEAFF. The CDR3 nucleotides are TGTGCCAGCAGTGCGTACACTGAAGCTTTCTTT. The rearrangement joins TRBV6-1 to TRBJ1-1; D is uncertain. Between the trimmed V and J ends, which lost 4 bases and 3 bases, there was a span of 3 bases. Germline CDR1 reads MNHNS; CDR2 reads SASEGT. This CDR3 has 11 residues.

The chain links TRBV2 to TRBJ2-7; 7 bases align to TRBD1. J lost 1 base, V lost 5 bases, and 5 bases had no gene match. The CDR3 loop spans 14 amino acids. Germline V CDR1 and CDR2: SNHLY, FYNNEI. As DNA, the CDR3 is TGTGCCAGCAGTCCAGACAGGGAATCCTACGAGCAGTACTTC. Amino acid sequence: CASSPDRESYEQYF.

J is TRBJ1-2 and V is TRBV5-4, with D unclear. V gave up 0 bases and J gave up 4 bases, with 10 bases separating them. The CDR3 covers 14 residues. CDR1 and CDR2 from the germline V gene are SGHNT and YYREEE (reference sequence). The CDR3 nucleotides read TGTGCCAGCAGCTTGGCCACAGAAAGCTATGGCTACACCTTC. This translates into CASSLATESYGYTF.

V and J are TRBV27 and TRBJ1-5; maybe TRBD1 (6 bases). The germline CDR1 and CDR2 sequences are MNHEY and SMNVEV (reference sequence). CDR3 size: 16 residues. V was trimmed by 2 bases and J by 3 bases, leaving 14 bases between them. CDR3 in DNA: TGTGCCAGCAGTTTAAGTAACAGGGATCTCAATCAGCCCCAGCATTTT. This sequence encodes CASSLSNRDLNQPQHF.

The V gene is TRBV6-4, the J gene TRBJ1-2, with D uncertain. The CDR3 runs 12 residues. Trimming took 2 bases from V and 4 from J, leaving 5 bases between them. CDR1 and CDR2 from the germline V gene are MRHNA and SNTAGT. The CDR3 DNA follows: TGTGCCAGCAGTGACCAATTCTATGGCTACACCTTC. This gives the protein CASSDQFYGYTF.